The entry that follows covers one T cell receptor beta chain sequence. Antigen specificity is unknown. Some clones are missing from TCRdb's copy, which holds only in-frame ones; the method was immunoSEQ multiplex PCR. This sample yields about 120,000 clones, of which 85% to 95% are seen a single time; 0.95% to 1.5% belongs to the top ten. This sample is part of a study of graft-versus-host responses after intestinal transplantation. Study-level background: Each transplant was multivisceral, liver-intestinal, or isolated intestinal. Overall study results and limits: Recipient marrow held GvH clones, some first seen in ileum or blood.

With 4 bases removed from V and 4 bases from J, the gap between germline ends came to 11 bases. Germline V lookup: CDR1 LNHDA, CDR2 SQIVND (reference sequence). This CDR3 is built from 14 residues. Sequenced material: unstimulated CD8+ T cells sorted from spleen or lymph node cells, taken before transplant. The receptor was isolated from a human donor who was the organ donor for an intestinal transplant. This sequence joins TRBV19 and TRBJ2-1; D unclear. Written as DNA, the CDR3 is TGTGCCAGTAGTAGACGCGGCGGATACAATGAGCAGTTCTTC. Amino acid sequence: CASSRRGGYNEQFF.